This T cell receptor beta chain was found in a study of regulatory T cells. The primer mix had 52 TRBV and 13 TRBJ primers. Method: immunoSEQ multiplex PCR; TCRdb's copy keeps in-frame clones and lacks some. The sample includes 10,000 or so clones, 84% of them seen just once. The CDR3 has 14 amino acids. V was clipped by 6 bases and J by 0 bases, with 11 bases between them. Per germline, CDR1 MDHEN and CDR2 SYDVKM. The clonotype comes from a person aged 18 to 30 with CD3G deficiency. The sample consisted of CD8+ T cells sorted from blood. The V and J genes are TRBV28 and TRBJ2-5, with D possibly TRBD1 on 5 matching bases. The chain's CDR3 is CASSSQDDQETQYF. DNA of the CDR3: TGTGCCAGCAGCTCACAGGACGACCAAGAGACCCAGTACTTC.